This T cell receptor beta chain is from a study of T and B cells in COVID-19 patients. TRB was amplified from about 250-500 ng of blood genomic DNA. Germline V CDR1 and CDR2: SGHNT, YENEEA. This CDR3 has 17 residues. V lost 3 bases, J lost 5 bases, and 22 bases lay in between. BIOMED2 TRB-A/B primer pools were used in multiplex TRB PCR. TCRdb passed the multiplex PCR reads through MiXCR, listing each CDR3 protein once. This sample has under 5,500 distinct CDR3 sequences, with around a quarter found just once. This clonotype was counted between two and nine times. The chain is built from TRBV11-3 and TRBJ2-5, with D possibly matching TRBD1 (6 bases). The TCR originated in a human donor with active COVID-19. Specimen: blood. This CDR3 reads CASSLGPDRSIRETQYF. The CDR3 bases are TGTGCCAGCAGCTTGGGGCCGGACAGATCTATTCGGGAGACCCAGTACTTC. Full variable domain (remainder filled in from reference TRBV11-3 and TRBJ2-5): EAGVVQSPRYKIIEKKQPVAFWCNPISGHNTLYWYLQNLGQGPELLIRYENEEAVDDSQLPKDRFSAERLKGVDSTLKIQPAELGDSAVYLCASSLGPDRSIRETQYFGPGTRLLVL.